This is a list of T cell receptor beta chains from one sample in a study of T cell responses to AZD1222 COVID-19 vaccine. The method was immunoSEQ multiplex PCR; TCRdb's version includes in-frame clones alone and lacks a portion of them. The data contain 95,000 to 100,000 clones, about nine tenths of them seen just once; the ten biggest clones take up approximately 1.2%. The sequenced sample was peripheral blood, obtained on day 0 of AZD1222 vaccination. The source of these receptors is an adult in good health. Each CDR3 is given without its conserved first and last residue. The order of the fields is J gene, V gene, CDR3 length, CDR3 protein.

TRBJ1-1 TRBV4-1 13 ASSQEGAVNTEAF
TRBJ1-3 TRBV4-1 13 ASSQTVGSGNTIY
TRBJ2-1 TRBV27 11 ASSSPPSNEQF
TRBJ1-6 TRBV18 14 ASSPLQLGGNSPLH
TRBJ1-1 TRBV6-5 11 ASSSSFNTEAF
TRBJ1-6 TRBV5-1 12 ASSNSPGGSPLH
TRBJ1-2 TRBV28 11 ASGPDHQTGYT
TRBJ2-3 TRBV5-1 12 ASSLANTEDTQY
TRBJ2-5 TRBV7-9 14 ASSLDFGFEQETQY
TRBJ2-7 TRBV20-1 9 SVRDSYEQY
TRBJ1-5 TRBV5-1 12 ASSTGQLNQPQH
TRBJ2-3 TRBV5-4 13 ASSPRQDKTDTQY
TRBJ1-4 TRBV5-6 12 ASSSGTGGEKLF
TRBJ1-5 TRBV15 14 ATSRSDRVEFQPQH
TRBJ1-3 TRBV27 15 ASSLPRGGGAGDTIY
TRBJ1-4 TRBV7-8 13 ASSPLRGGDEKLF
TRBJ2-1 TRBV6-4 16 ASSDPRPGAETNNEQF
TRBJ1-4 TRBV5-1 12 ASSSDRGYEKLF
TRBJ2-3 TRBV9 15 ASSVDGLSGVTDTQY
TRBJ1-1 TRBV5-5 14 ASSSFFVSMNTEAF
TRBJ1-5 TRBV11-2 13 ASSLSRTGTQPQH
TRBJ2-3 TRBV7-8 12 ASSLGSFTDTQY
TRBJ1-2 TRBV14 11 ASSPQRFYGYT
TRBJ1-5 TRBV2 12 ASSDASHNQPQH
TRBJ2-7 TRBV4-1 10 ASSGPSYEQY
TRBJ1-5 TRBV4-1 12 ASSQVGPGQPQH
TRBJ1-1 TRBV24-1 12 ATSDGDSGPEAF
TRBJ1-1 TRBV9 12 ASSIGGGGTEAF
TRBJ2-3 TRBV19 13 ASSTGTRDDGTQY
TRBJ1-4 TRBV7-2 14 ASSLDRGATNEKLF
TRBJ1-2 TRBV5-1 14 ASSPERGRNRDGYT
TRBJ2-6 TRBV19 15 ASSNFGQEAGANVLT
TRBJ1-1 TRBV5-1 13 ASSPGGAQNTEAF
TRBJ2-5 TRBV7-9 12 ASSLGLRSSTQY
TRBJ1-2 TRBV5-8 12 ASSLGQGGGGYT
TRBJ1-1 TRBV12-3/TRBV12-4 11 ASSVSRNTEAF
TRBJ1-1 TRBV4-1 14 ASSHSQGMGNTEAF